The subject of this entry is one TCR beta chain. The antigen is undetermined. The record originates from a study of blood T cells in healthy people across ages. Findings and caveats of the study: Those diversity estimates obtained from one million T cells were thought to be underestimates. Both naive CD4+ cell counts and diversity were greater in long-lived donors than in aged donors. Roughly linear declines in TCR beta diversity per million T cells occurred with age.

It was with a sample-barcoded 5' primer and a J-beta primer mix that a second PCR of about 6 to 12 cycles was run. Any given sample supplied a minimum of 2.5 million CDR3-containing paired-end reads. TCRdb fed the 5' RACE reads into MiXCR, producing one record per CDR3 protein. The sample yields 1.2 million to 1.5 million distinct CDR3 sequences, roughly 64% seen once. Source material: blood. This receptor was identified in a man aged 18-30 years in good health.

The CDR3 coding sequence is TGTGCCACCAGCAGCGGGACTAGCGTGTACAATGAGCAGTTCTTC. This codes for CATSSGTSVYNEQFF. This chain connects TRBV15 to TRBJ2-1; the match to TRBD2 covers 10 bases. Germline V CDR1 and CDR2: LNHNV, YYDKDF (reference sequence). V shed 3 bases, J shed 4 bases, and the junction held 3 bases outside the gene matches. The CDR3 is 15 amino acids. The full variable domain, with the rest looked up from reference TRBV15 and TRBJ2-1, is DAMVIQNPRYQVTQFGKPVTLSCSQTLNHNVMYWYQQKSSQAPKLLFHYYDKDFNNEADTPDNFQSRRPNTSFCFLDIRSPGLGDTAMYLCATSSGTSVYNEQFFGPGTRLTVL.